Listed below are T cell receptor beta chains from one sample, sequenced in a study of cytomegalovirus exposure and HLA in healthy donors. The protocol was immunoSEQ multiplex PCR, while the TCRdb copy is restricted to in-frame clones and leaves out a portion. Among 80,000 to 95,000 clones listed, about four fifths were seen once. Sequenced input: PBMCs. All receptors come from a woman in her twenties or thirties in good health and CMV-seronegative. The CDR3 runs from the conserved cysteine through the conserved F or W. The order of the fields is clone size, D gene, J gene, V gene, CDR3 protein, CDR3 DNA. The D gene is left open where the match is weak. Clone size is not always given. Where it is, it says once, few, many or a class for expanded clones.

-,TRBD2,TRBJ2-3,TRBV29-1,CSVELPAGAPDTQYF,TGCAGCGTTGAACTTCCAGCGGGAGCCCCAGATACGCAGTATTTT
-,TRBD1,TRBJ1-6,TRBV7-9,CASSRDRGREPPLHF,TGTGCCAGCAGCCGGGACAGGGGGCGCGAACCACCCCTCCACTTT
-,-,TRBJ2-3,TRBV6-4,CASSDVSMSTQYF,TGTGCCAGCAGTGACGTTTCTATGAGTACGCAGTATTTT
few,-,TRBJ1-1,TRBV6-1,CASSETAVMNTEAFF,TGTGCCAGCAGTGAAACCGCGGTAATGAACACTGAAGCTTTCTTT
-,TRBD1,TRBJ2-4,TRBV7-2,CASSLEGQGILGAKNIQYF,TGTGCCAGCAGCTTAGAGGGACAGGGGATCTTAGGGGCCAAAAACATTCAGTACTTC
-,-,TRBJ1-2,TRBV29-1,CSVEDRRREEGYGYTF,TGCAGCGTTGAAGATCGCCGTCGGGAGGAGGGCTATGGCTATACCTTC
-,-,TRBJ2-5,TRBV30,CAWSVVGGWETQYF,TGTGCCTGGAGTGTAGTTGGGGGGTGGGAGACCCAGTACTTC
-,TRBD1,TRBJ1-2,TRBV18,CASSQGTENNYGYTF,TGTGCCAGCTCACAGGGGACAGAGAATAACTATGGCTACACCTTC
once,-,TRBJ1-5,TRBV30,CAWSAQEPGAAGPQHF,TGTGCCTGGAGTGCCCAGGAGCCTGGGGCTGCTGGGCCCCAGCATTTT
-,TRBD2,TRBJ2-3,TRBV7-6,CASSLDKSAGATDTQYF,TGTGCCAGCAGCTTAGATAAGTCCGCGGGAGCCACAGATACGCAGTATTTT
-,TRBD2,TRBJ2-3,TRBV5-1,CASSPGLAGTTDTQYF,TGCGCCAGCAGCCCGGGACTAGCGGGAACCACAGATACGCAGTATTTT
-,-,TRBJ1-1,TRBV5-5,CASTEWGREAFF,TGTGCCAGCACCGAGTGGGGGCGAGAAGCTTTCTTT
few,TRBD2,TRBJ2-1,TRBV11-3,CASSLGLAGGPYNEQFF,TGTGCCAGCAGCTTGGGACTAGCGGGAGGGCCCTACAATGAGCAGTTCTTC
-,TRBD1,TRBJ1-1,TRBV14,CASKTGGGTEAFF,TGTGCCAGCAAGACAGGGGGGGGCACTGAAGCTTTCTTT
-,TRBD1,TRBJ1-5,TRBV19,CASSMGQGARQPQHF,TGTGCCAGTAGTATGGGACAGGGGGCCCGGCAGCCCCAGCATTTT
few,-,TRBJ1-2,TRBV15,CATSNDRTNYGYTF,TGTGCCACCAGCAACGACAGAACTAACTATGGCTACACCTTC
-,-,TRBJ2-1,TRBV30,CAWSVRQYNEQFF,TGTGCCTGGAGTGTACGACAATACAATGAGCAGTTCTTC
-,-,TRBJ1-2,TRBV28,CASITASNYGYTF,TGTGCCAGCATTACAGCATCTAACTATGGCTACACCTTC
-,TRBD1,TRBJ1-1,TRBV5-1,CASSYTGTGAQNTEAFF,TGCGCCAGCAGCTATACCGGGACAGGGGCCCAGAACACTGAAGCTTTCTTT
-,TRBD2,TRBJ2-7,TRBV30,CAWSVSSGIYEQYF,TGTGCCTGGAGTGTTTCTAGCGGGATTTACGAGCAGTACTTC
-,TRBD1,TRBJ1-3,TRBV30,CAWDRGGFGNTIYF,TGTGCCTGGGACAGGGGGGGTTTTGGAAACACCATATATTTT
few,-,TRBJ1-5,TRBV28,CASTKGPTGYRSNQPQHF,TGTGCCAGCACAAAAGGCCCCACGGGTTATCGTAGCAATCAGCCCCAGCATTTT
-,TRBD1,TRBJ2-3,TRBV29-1,CSVAPGQGVTDTQYF,TGCAGCGTTGCCCCTGGACAGGGGGTCACAGATACGCAGTATTTT
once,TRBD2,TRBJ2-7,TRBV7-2,CASSLFTSGRGEQYF,TGTGCCAGCAGCTTATTTACTAGCGGGAGGGGGGAGCAGTACTTC
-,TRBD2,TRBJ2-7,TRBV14,CASSQKRGVSYEQYF,TGTGCCAGCAGCCAGAAACGGGGGGTCTCCTACGAGCAGTACTTC
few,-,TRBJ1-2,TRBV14,CASSHRQHYGYTF,TGTGCCAGCAGCCATAGACAGCACTATGGCTACACCTTC
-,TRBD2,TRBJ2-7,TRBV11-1,CASSLTSGRGIYEQYF,TGTGCCAGCAGCTTAACTAGCGGGAGAGGGATCTACGAGCAGTACTTC
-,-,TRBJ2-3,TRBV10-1,CASSGTYRAPSTDTQYF,TGCGCCAGCAGTGGGACGTACAGGGCGCCTAGCACAGATACGCAGTATTTT
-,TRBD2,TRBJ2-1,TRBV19,CASSLGGVYNEQFF,TGTGCCAGTAGCCTCGGGGGGGTGTACAATGAGCAGTTCTTC
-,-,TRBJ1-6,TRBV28,CASRHYTGSGNSPLHF,TGTGCCAGCAGGCATTACACAGGATCTGGAAATTCACCCCTCCACTTT
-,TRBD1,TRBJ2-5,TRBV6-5,CASSYSTGFQETQYF,TGTGCCAGCAGTTACTCGACAGGGTTCCAAGAGACCCAGTACTTC
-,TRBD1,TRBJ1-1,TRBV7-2,CASSLGRDRANQIEAFF,TGTGCCAGCAGCTTGGGCCGGGACAGGGCTAATCAGATTGAAGCTTTCTTT
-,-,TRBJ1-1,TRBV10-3,CAIRGQLMNTEAFF,TGTGCCATCAGAGGACAGCTTATGAACACTGAAGCTTTCTTT
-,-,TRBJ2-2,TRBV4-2,CASSQAGANTGELFF,TGTGCCAGCAGCCAAGCGGGGGCGAACACCGGGGAGCTGTTTTTT
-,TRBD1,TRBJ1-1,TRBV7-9,CASSGGQGSDTEAFF,TGTGCCAGCAGCGGGGGACAGGGATCTGACACTGAAGCTTTCTTT
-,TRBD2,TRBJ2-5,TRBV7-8,CASSPGLAGNQETQYF,TGTGCCAGCAGCCCGGGACTAGCGGGGAACCAAGAGACCCAGTACTTC
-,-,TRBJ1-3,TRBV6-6,CASTNGEAGSGNTIYF,TGTGCCAGCACCAACGGCGAGGCGGGCTCTGGAAACACCATATATTTT
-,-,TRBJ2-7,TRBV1,CTSSQGAQYEQYF,TGCACCAGCAGCCAAGGGGCCCAATACGAGCAGTACTTC
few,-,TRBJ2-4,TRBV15,CATSNDRNKNIQYF,TGTGCCACCAGCAACGACAGAAACAAAAACATTCAGTACTTC
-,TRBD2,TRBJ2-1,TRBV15,CAVGLAGVNEQFF,TGTGCCGTCGGGCTAGCGGGAGTCAATGAGCAGTTCTTC
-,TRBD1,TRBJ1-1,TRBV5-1,CASRGTVNTEAFF,TGCGCCAGCCGCGGGACAGTGAACACTGAAGCTTTCTTT
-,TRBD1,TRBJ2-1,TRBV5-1,CASSGTVYNEQFF,TGCGCCAGCAGCGGGACAGTTTACAATGAGCAGTTCTTC
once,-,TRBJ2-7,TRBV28,CASTLGTRIGYEQYF,TGTGCCAGCACCCTTGGGACACGGATTGGGTACGAGCAGTACTTC
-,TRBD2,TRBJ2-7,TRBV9,CASSHGGGAYSGRREQYF,TGTGCCAGCAGCCATGGCGGGGGGGCTTATAGCGGGAGACGCGAGCAGTACTTC
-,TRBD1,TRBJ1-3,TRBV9,CASSPRTGTGNTIYF,TGTGCCAGCAGCCCTAGGACAGGGACTGGAAACACCATATATTTT
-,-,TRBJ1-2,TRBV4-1,CASSPGGGYYGYTF,TGCGCCAGCAGCCCCGGCGGAGGCTACTATGGCTACACCTTC
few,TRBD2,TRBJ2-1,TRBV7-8,CASSLGGAGASYNEQFF,TGTGCCAGCAGCTTAGGCGGGGCGGGAGCCTCCTACAATGAGCAGTTCTTC
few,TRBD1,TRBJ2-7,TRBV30,CAGKTGGGSYEQYF,TGTGCCGGAAAGACAGGGGGAGGGTCCTACGAGCAGTACTTC
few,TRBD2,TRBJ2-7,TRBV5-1,CASSWDAGRERYEQYF,TGCGCCAGCAGCTGGGACGCTGGGCGGGAGAGGTACGAGCAGTACTTC
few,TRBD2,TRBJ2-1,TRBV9,CASSVRAGATAYNEQFF,TGTGCCAGCAGCGTACGAGCGGGGGCCACAGCCTACAATGAGCAGTTCTTC
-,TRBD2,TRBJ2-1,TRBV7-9,CASSLLAGYNEQFF,TGTGCCAGCAGCTTACTAGCGGGGTACAATGAGCAGTTCTTC
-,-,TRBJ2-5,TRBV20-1,CSARSQETQYF,TGCAGTGCCCGTAGTCAAGAGACCCAGTACTTC
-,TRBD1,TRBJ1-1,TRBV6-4,CASSVPGTGNVGTEAFF,TGTGCCAGCAGTGTCCCCGGGACAGGGAATGTTGGCACTGAAGCTTTCTTT
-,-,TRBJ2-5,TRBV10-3,CAISERQETQYF,TGTGCCATCAGTGAGCGCCAAGAGACCCAGTACTTC
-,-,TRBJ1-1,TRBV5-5,CASSFGARLDTEAFF,TGTGCCAGCAGCTTTGGGGCCCGCCTGGACACTGAAGCTTTCTTT
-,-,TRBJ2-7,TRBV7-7,CASSLGGSQSSYGQYF,TGTGCCAGCAGCTTAGGAGGTTCGCAGAGCTCCTACGGGCAGTACTTC
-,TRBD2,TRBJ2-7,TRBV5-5,CASRKTSGRHSYEQYF,TGTGCCAGCAGGAAGACTAGCGGGAGACACTCCTACGAGCAGTACTTC
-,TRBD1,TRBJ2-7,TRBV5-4,CASSTPGTGSHEQYF,TGTGCCAGCAGCACCCCCGGGACAGGGTCCCACGAGCAGTACTTC
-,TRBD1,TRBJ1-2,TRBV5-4,CASSLRKTGGASGYTF,TGTGCCAGCAGCTTGAGAAAAACAGGGGGCGCTTCCGGCTACACCTTC